This T cell receptor (beta chain) was sequenced during a study of T-cell memory formation after mild COVID-19. The study's findings and limits: The finding that pre-infection memory included some responding clones suggested that cross-reactive memory joined.

As for this clonotype: Its antigen is still unknown.

Trimming took 4 bases from V and 6 from J, leaving 9 bases between them. Looked up from germline, CDR1 is SGHTA and CDR2 is FQGNSA. The CDR3 has 12 residues. From 5'RACE with constant-segment primers came TCR alpha and TCR beta cDNA libraries that carried sample barcodes and UMIs. TCRdb fed the 5' RACE reads into MiXCR, producing one record per CDR3 protein. The sample contains approximately 190,000 distinct CDR3 sequences, 15% to 20% of which appear only once. The sequence derives from an adult woman who had mild COVID-19 (a few samples of this study predate the infection). Cell type and time point are not known. The chain joins TRBV7-2 to TRBJ1-2, with D unresolved. Input material: PBMCs or a T cell subset sorted from them (not recorded which). The DNA of the CDR3 is TGTGCCAGCAGCTCAAGAGGAGATGGCTACACCTTC. Protein: CASSSRGDGYTF. Based on the CDR3 plus reference TRBV7-2 and TRBJ1-2, the full variable domain is GAGVSQSPSNKVTEKGKDVELRCDPISGHTALYWYRQSLGQGLEFLIYFQGNSAPDKSGLPSDRFSAERTGGSVSTLTIQRTQQEDSAVYLCASSSRGDGYTFGSGTRLTVV.